This T cell receptor (beta chain) was captured in a study of blood T cell repertoires in COVID-19. Study details: Collection of acute and convalescent COVID-19 samples took place in the United States, Italy and Spain.

Generated by immunoSEQ multiplex PCR, the TCRdb table keeps only in-frame clones and is missing some. Here the sample spans some 250,000 clones, approximately 85% being singletons. Germline CDR1 LNHDA, CDR2 SQIVND (reference sequence). The length of the CDR3 is 16 residues. J gave up 7 bases and V 8 bases, and 18 bases lay outside the gene matches. In its sample, this clone was seen a few times. The sample consisted of peripheral blood. The sequence derives from a woman in her 30s with acute or convalescent COVID-19. The chain is built from TRBV19 and TRBJ1-2; 8 nucleotides line up with TRBD1. The CDR3 sequence: CASAKKPGTGYFGYTF. DNA for the CDR3: TGTGCCAGTGCCAAGAAACCCGGGACAGGTTATTTTGGCTACACCTTC.